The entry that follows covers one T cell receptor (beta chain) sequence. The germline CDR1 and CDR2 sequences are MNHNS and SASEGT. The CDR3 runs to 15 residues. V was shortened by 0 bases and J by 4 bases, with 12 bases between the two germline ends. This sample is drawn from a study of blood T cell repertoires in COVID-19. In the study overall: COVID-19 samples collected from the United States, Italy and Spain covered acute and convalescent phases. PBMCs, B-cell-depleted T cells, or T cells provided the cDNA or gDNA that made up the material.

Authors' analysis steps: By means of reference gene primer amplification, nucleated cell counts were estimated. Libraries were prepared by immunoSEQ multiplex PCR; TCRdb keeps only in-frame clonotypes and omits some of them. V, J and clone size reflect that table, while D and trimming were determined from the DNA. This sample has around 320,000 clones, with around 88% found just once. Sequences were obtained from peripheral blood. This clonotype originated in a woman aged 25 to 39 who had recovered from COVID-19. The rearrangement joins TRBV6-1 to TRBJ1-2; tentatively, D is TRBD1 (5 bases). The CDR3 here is CASSEALGGFYGYTF. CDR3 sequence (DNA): TGTGCCAGCAGTGAAGCTTTGGGGGGTTTCTATGGCTACACCTTC.